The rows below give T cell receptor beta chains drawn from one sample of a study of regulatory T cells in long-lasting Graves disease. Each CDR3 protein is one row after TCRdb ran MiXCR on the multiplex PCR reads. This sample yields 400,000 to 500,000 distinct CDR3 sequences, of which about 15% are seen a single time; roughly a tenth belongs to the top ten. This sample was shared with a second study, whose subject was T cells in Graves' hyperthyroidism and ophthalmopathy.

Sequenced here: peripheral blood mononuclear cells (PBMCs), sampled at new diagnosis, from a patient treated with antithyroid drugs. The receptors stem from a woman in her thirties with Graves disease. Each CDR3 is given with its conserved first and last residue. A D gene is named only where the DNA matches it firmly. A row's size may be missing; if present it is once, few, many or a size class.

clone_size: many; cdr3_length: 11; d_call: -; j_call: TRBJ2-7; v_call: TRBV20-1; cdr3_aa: CSLYKGAEQYF; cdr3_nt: TGCAGTTTATATAAAGGGGCCGAGCAGTACTTC
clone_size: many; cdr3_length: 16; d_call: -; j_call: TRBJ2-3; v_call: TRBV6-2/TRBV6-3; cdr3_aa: CASSTRRSSGTDTQYF; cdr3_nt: TGTGCCAGCAGCACCAGGAGGAGCTCCGGCACAGATACGCAGTATTTT
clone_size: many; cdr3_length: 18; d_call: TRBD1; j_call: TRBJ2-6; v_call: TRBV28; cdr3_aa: CASSSIQGPYSGANVLTF; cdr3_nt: TGTGCCAGCAGTTCCATACAGGGGCCTTACTCTGGGGCCAACGTCCTGACTTTC
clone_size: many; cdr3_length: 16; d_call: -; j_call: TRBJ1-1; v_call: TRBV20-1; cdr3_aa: CSAQTSALPMNTEAFF; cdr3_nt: TGCAGTGCCCAAACCTCGGCCCTCCCCATGAACACTGAAGCTTTCTTT
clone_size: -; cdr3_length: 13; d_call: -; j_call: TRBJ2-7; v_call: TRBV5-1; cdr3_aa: CASSYDLPYEQYF; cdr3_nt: TGCGCCAGCAGCTATGACCTACCCTACGAGCAGTACTTC
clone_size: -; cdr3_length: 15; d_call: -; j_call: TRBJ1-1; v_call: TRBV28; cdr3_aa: CASSLTQGGGTEAFF; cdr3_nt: TGTGCCAGCAGTTTAACCCAGGGAGGGGGGACTGAAGCTTTCTTT
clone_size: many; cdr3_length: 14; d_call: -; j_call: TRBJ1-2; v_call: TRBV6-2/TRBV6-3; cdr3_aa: CASSYSPSNYGYTF; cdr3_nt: TGTGCCAGCAGTTACTCGCCGTCTAACTATGGCTACACCTTC
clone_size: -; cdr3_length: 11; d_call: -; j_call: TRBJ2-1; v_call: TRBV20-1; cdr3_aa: CSARDPWEQFF; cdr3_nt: TGCAGTGCTAGAGATCCATGGGAGCAGTTCTTC
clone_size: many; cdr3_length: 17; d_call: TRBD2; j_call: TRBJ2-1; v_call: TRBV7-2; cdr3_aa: CASSYPNGLAVDNEQFF; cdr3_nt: TGTGCCAGCAGCTATCCAAACGGGCTAGCGGTAGACAATGAGCAGTTCTTC
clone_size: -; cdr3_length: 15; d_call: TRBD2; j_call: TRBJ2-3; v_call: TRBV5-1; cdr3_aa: CAGSFSGSSTDTQYF; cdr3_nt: TGCGCCGGCAGTTTTAGCGGGTCTAGCACAGATACGCAGTATTTT
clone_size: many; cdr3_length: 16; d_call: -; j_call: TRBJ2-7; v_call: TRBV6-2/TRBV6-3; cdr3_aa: CASSSPSGTLSYEQYF; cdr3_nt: TGTGCCAGCAGTTCCCCGTCAGGGACCCTATCCTACGAGCAGTACTTC
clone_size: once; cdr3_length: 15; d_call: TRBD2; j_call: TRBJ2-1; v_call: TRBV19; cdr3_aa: CATHSPGRRHNEQFF; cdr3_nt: TGTGCCACCCACTCCCCCGGGAGGAGGCACAATGAGCAGTTCTTC
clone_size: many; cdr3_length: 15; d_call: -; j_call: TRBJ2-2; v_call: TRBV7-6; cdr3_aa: CASSPWRSNTGELFF; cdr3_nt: TGTGCTAGCAGCCCCTGGAGGAGCAACACCGGGGAGCTGTTTTTT
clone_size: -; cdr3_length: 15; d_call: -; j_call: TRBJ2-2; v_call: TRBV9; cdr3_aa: CASSVDLVETGELFF; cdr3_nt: TGTGCCAGCAGCGTAGACCTTGTCGAGACCGGGGAGCTGTTTTTT
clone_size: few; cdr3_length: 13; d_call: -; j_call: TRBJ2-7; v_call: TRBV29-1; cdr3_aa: CSVRAGRNYEQYF; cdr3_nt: TGCAGCGTTAGGGCAGGGCGGAACTACGAGCAGTACTTC
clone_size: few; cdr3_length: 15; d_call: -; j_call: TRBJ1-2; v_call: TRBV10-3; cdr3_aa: CATSEWYTTNYGYTF; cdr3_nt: TGTGCCACCAGTGAGTGGTACACAACTAACTATGGCTACACCTTC
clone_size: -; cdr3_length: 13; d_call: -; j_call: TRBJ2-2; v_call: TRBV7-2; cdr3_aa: CASRGSPTGELFF; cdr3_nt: TGTGCCAGCCGAGGGTCACCAACCGGGGAGCTGTTTTTT
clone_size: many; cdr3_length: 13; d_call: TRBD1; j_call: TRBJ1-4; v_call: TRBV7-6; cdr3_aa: CATSGTAGEKLFF; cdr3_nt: TGTGCCACGTCCGGGACAGCTGGTGAAAAACTGTTTTTT
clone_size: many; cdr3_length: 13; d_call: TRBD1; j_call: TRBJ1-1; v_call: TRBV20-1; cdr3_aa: CSARTGGNTEAFF; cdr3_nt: TGCAGTGCCAGGACAGGGGGAAACACTGAAGCTTTCTTT
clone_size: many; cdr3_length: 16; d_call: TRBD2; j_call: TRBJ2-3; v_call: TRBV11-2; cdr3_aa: CASRRGLAGVTDTQYF; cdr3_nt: TGTGCCAGCAGGAGGGGACTAGCGGGAGTCACAGATACGCAGTATTTT
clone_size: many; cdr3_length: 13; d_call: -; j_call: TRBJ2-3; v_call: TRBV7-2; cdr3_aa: CASSTDMADTQYF; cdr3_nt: TGTGCCAGCAGCACAGACATGGCAGATACGCAGTATTTT
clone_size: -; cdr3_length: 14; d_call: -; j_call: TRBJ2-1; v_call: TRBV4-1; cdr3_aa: CASSQGGGTGEQFF; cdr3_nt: TGCGCCAGCAGCCAAGGGGGCGGGACTGGTGAGCAGTTCTTC
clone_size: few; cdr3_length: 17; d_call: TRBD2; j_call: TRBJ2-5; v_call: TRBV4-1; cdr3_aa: CASSQGGGLPPGETQYF; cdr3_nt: TGCGCCAGCAGCCAAGGTGGGGGACTACCACCCGGAGAGACCCAGTACTTC
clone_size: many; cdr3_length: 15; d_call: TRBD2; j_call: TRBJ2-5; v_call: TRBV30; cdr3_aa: CAWKTSGTWQETQYF; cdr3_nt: TGTGCCTGGAAGACTAGCGGGACGTGGCAAGAGACCCAGTACTTC
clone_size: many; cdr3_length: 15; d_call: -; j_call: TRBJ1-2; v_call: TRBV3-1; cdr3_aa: CASSYLGQTNYGYTF; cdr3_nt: TGTGCCAGCAGCTACCTCGGGCAGACGAACTATGGCTACACCTTC